This is a list of T cell receptor beta chains from one sample in a study of blood T cell repertoires in COVID-19. Sequencing used immunoSEQ multiplex PCR; TCRdb keeps in-frame clones, though not all of them. The table lists around 100,000 clones, around 73% of them singletons. What was sequenced was peripheral blood. The origin of the receptors is a man in his sixties with active or convalescent COVID-19. Each CDR3 is given with its conserved first and last residue.

v_call,cdr3_aa
TRBV5-1,CASSPGGRTSGDTQYF
TRBV12-3/TRBV12-4,CASSPQGYYGYTF
TRBV5-1,CASSSGLADTDTQYF
TRBV6-4,CASSDSGDEQFF
TRBV28,CASRVGQHTEAFF
TRBV29-1,CSVEGEAGVSYNEQFF
TRBV2,CASSEGQATEAFF
TRBV5-6,CASSLGRTLNYEQYF
TRBV7-3,CASSLNGGRATGELFF
TRBV10-3,CAIRMGTSGTDEQFF
TRBV5-4,CASSLVYQGGMNTEAFF
TRBV19,CASSILRGIRTDTQYF
TRBV6-5,CASSLYTSPYNEQFF
TRBV4-3,CASSQGYGGRTEAFF
TRBV2,CASKVLAGTADTQYF
TRBV25-1,CASSERTGINTEAFF
TRBV27,CASSILAGEENEQFF
TRBV11-3,CASSPGGSTDTQYF
TRBV11-2,CASSLFRGNMNTEAFF
TRBV18,CASSPGQDTEAFF
TRBV18,CASSPSDSTNYGYTF
TRBV25-1,CASRLAGDGGELFF
TRBV29-1,CSVVTSGGGTQYF
TRBV9,CASSVSGLAGSYNEQFF
TRBV11-3,CASSFSTGTGGFDTQYF
TRBV10-1,CASSEGGGGTDTQYF
TRBV7-2,CASSSLAGVNEQFF
TRBV28,CASRPGDRFYGYTF
TRBV30,CAWSDPGHPGLANPGANVLTF
TRBV4-1,CASSQERGGPPYEQYF
TRBV28,CASLGQPHSGANVLTF
TRBV2,CASTDPREGPSEQYF
TRBV20-1,CSAWSFYEQYF
TRBV18,CASSRGDYEQYF
TRBV27,CASSGTRLNEQFF
TRBV29-1,CSVEGDLTYEQYF
TRBV2,CATKRGPNNEQFF
TRBV6-6,CASDNNRGIDGYTF
TRBV21-1,CASSKGADRGHEKLFF
TRBV19,CASSGQGRNEQFF
TRBV19,CASSFGGGSYEQYF
TRBV30,CAWSVEGNTEAFF
TRBV29-1,CGAGENQPQHF